Following are 16 T cell receptor beta chains from one sample sequenced in a study of blood T cell repertoires in COVID-19. The method was immunoSEQ multiplex PCR; TCRdb's version includes in-frame clones alone and lacks a portion of them. The sample lists some 140,000 clones; around three quarters were seen once. Material for sequencing was peripheral blood. All receptors come from an elderly man with acute or convalescent COVID-19.

The V call is TRBV15, the J call TRBJ1-6, with a possible D match to TRBD1 (6 bases). Germline V gene sequence: CDR1 LNHNV, CDR2 YYDKDF (reference sequence). The CDR3 has 15 residues. V was pared by 4 bases and J by 10 bases, with 17 bases between. CDR3 sequence: CATSTYTGIYSPLHF. CDR3 sequence (DNA): TGTGCCACCAGCACTTACACAGGGATTTACTCACCCCTCCACTTT.

This clone has more than one count but fewer than ten. The chain links TRBV19 to TRBJ2-1; the match to TRBD2 covers 12 bases. Germline values: CDR1 LNHDA, CDR2 SQIVND (reference sequence). V lost 4 bases and J lost 6; bases outside the gene matches: 10. The CDR3 sequence is 17 residues long. As DNA, the CDR3 is TGTGCCAGTAGTACTAGCGGGGGGGTCTTTGGGCTCAATGAGCAGTTCTTC. Translated: CASSTSGGVFGLNEQFF.

V is TRBV7-8 and J is TRBJ2-7, with TRBD1 identical over 7 bases. The CDR3 runs to 14 residues. The germline V gene has CDR1 SGHVS and CDR2 FQNEAQ. The V gene end was trimmed by 5 bases and the J gene end by 2 bases; junction bases not matched to a gene: 6. The CDR3 spells CASSHKTGAYEQYV. The CDR3 DNA reads TGTGCCAGCAGCCATAAAACAGGGGCCTACGAGCAGTACGTC.

The chain joins TRBV30 to TRBJ1-5; TRBD1 matches 8 bases. With 3 bases clipped from V and 5 bases from J, the junction kept 0 bases outside the gene matches. CDR3 length: 12 residues. Germline V gives CDR1 GTSNPN, CDR2 SVGIG (reference sequence). In DNA form, the CDR3 reads TGTGCCTGGAGACAGGGGGATCAGCCCCAGCATTTT. This translates into CAWRQGDQPQHF.

This clone was recorded only once. The V gene is TRBV19, the J gene TRBJ1-4; D is undetermined. Germline values: CDR1 LNHDA, CDR2 SQIVND (reference sequence). Trimming cost V 6 bases and J 5 bases, with 10 bases left between them. The CDR3 has 13 amino acids. CDR3 in DNA: TGTGCCAGTAGGACATCCCGGAATGAAAAACTGTTTTTT. Its translation is CASRTSRNEKLFF.

This clone was seen a few times. The chain joins TRBV6-1 to TRBJ2-6, with TRBD1 matching 8 bases. This CDR3 has 17 amino acids. The germline gives CDR1 MNHNS, CDR2 SASEGT. The J segment lost 1 base and the V segment lost 4 bases, leaving 6 bases of the junction unmatched. The CDR3 DNA follows: TGTGCCAGCAGTGGACAGGGGCTCCTTTCTGGGGCCAACGTCCTGACTTTC. This translates into CASSGQGLLSGANVLTF.

The chain has TRBV5-6 and TRBJ2-1, with D possibly being TRBD1 (5 bases). This CDR3 is built from 15 residues. Trimming removed 1 base from V and 4 bases from J, with 12 bases in between. CDR1 is SGHDT and CDR2 is YYEEEE in the germline V gene. The CDR3 DNA reads as TGTGCCAGCAGCTTGCTAGGGGCTGGGTACAATGAGCAGTTCTTC. Residues: CASSLLGAGYNEQFF. Full variable domain (outside the CDR3, taken from reference TRBV5-6 and TRBJ2-1): DAGVTQSPTHLIKTRGQQVTLRCSPKSGHDTVSWYQQALGQGPQFIFQYYEEEERQRGNFPDRFSGHQFPNYSSELNVNALLLGDSALYLCASSLLGAGYNEQFFGPGTRLTVL.

This clone has only a few counts. The chain recombines TRBV19 with TRBJ1-2; TRBD1 is a possible D gene (5 bases). Germline-derived CDR1 and CDR2 are LNHDA and SQIVND (reference sequence). The CDR3 runs to 14 residues. The V gene lost 4 bases and the J gene lost 0 bases, with 9 bases spanning the gap. The CDR3 spells CASSKGLANYGYTF. The CDR3 region has the DNA TGTGCCAGTAGTAAGGGACTCGCTAACTATGGCTACACCTTC.

The gene calls are TRBV30 and TRBJ2-7; 8 bases agree with TRBD1. Germline-derived CDR1 and CDR2 are GTSNPN and SVGIG (reference sequence). This CDR3 spans 11 amino acids. V lost 5 bases and J lost 6; bases outside the gene matches: 3. The CDR3 region is CAWGTGPEQYF. DNA of the CDR3: TGTGCCTGGGGGACAGGCCCCGAGCAGTACTTC.

The chain joins TRBV28 to TRBJ2-7; perhaps TRBD1 as D (5 bases). The CDR3 is 14 residues long. Germline V gene sequence: CDR1 MDHEN, CDR2 SYDVKM. Trimming took 5 bases from V and 5 from J, leaving 16 bases between them. CDR3 amino acids: CASSTPQGSHEQYV. CDR3 bases: TGTGCCAGCAGTACGCCCCAGGGCAGCCACGAGCAGTACGTC.

J is TRBJ1-5 and V is TRBV5-8; D remains ambiguous. Germline CDR1 reads SGHTS; CDR2 reads YDEGEE. The CDR3 is made up of 16 amino acids. V shed 4 bases and J shed 1 base, with 15 bases lying between them. CDR3 region: CASSRGWGQSNQPQHF. Here the CDR3 DNA reads TGTGCCAGCAGCCGGGGATGGGGTCAAAGCAATCAGCCCCAGCATTTT.

This clone was detected a few times. The same CDR3 can be traced to other DNA sequences in this sample. The chain couples TRBV4-3 to TRBJ1-5; D may be TRBD1 (5 bases). The germline V gene encodes CDR1 LGHNA and CDR2 YSLEER. The CDR3 covers 13 residues. V was cut by 0 bases and J by 6 bases, with 6 bases left in between. In DNA form, the CDR3 reads TGCGCCAGCAGCCAAGATAGGGGTCAGCCCCAGCATTTT. As protein: CASSQDRGQPQHF.

V gene TRBV7-8 combines with J gene TRBJ1-1; 7 nucleotides align to TRBD1. J gave up 4 bases and V 5 bases, and 4 bases lay outside the gene matches. The CDR3 contains 13 residues. CDR1 and CDR2 from the germline V gene are SGHVS and FQNEAQ. In nucleotides, the CDR3 is TGTGCCAGCAGCGGAACAGGGGTCACTGAAGCTTTCTTT. Its translation: CASSGTGVTEAFF. Complete variable domain (other parts from reference TRBV7-8 and TRBJ1-1): GAGVSQSPRYKVAKRGQDVALRCDPISGHVSLFWYQQALGQGPEFLTYFQNEAQLDKSGLPSDRFFAERPEGSVSTLKIQRTQQEDSAVYLCASSGTGVTEAFFGQGTRLTVV.

The rearrangement links TRBV19 to TRBJ1-5, with 7 bases that match TRBD1. Germline-derived CDR1 and CDR2 are LNHDA and SQIVND (reference sequence). V gave up 3 bases and J gave up 0 bases; unmatched junction bases: 20. This CDR3 has 21 amino acids. CDR3 sequence reads: CASSIDHRTGAPGNSNQPQHF. CDR3 sequence (DNA): TGTGCCAGTAGTATCGATCACCGCACAGGGGCCCCGGGAAATAGCAATCAGCCCCAGCATTTT.

The chain links TRBV12-3 or TRBV12-4 to TRBJ2-3; D is ambiguous. This CDR3 has 13 residues. With 8 bases removed from V and 1 base from J, the gap between germline ends came to 10 bases. The CDR3 DNA reads TGTGCCAGCGGCGCGGCGGGCACAGATACGCAGTATTTT. Protein sequence: CASGAAGTDTQYF.

The chain combines TRBV25-1 with TRBJ2-7; TRBD1 matches at 8 bases. Germline V gene data show CDR1 as MGHDK and CDR2 as SYGVNS. The CDR3 is made up of 15 amino acids. Trimming removed 6 bases from V and 3 bases from J; junction bases left unmatched: 10. This CDR3 reads CASRVDRGIVYEQYF. The CDR3 nucleotides read TGTGCCAGCAGAGTAGACAGGGGCATCGTCTACGAGCAGTACTTC.